This T cell receptor (beta chain) was recorded in a study of T cell repertoires in cytomegalovirus infection. Study observations and caveats: Summed frequency of public TCR beta families distinguished CMV carriers with the relevant HLA.

Via MiXCR, TCRdb re-called the reads, giving one row per CDR3 protein. The table shows under 850,000 distinct CDR3 sequences, with less than 40% occurring only once. J gave up 4 bases and V 7 bases, and 10 bases lay outside the gene matches. CDR3 length equals 15 residues. Points on this clonotype: Antigen: not known.

Sequenced material: PBMCs. The chain employs TRBV12-3 or TRBV12-4 and TRBJ2-7, with 10 bases matching TRBD1. The sequence was collected from a human donor in good health (CMV status not recorded). Some clones in this sample may be carry-over from other donors' samples. The CDR3 loop reads CASTIDRGLLYEQYF. In DNA, the CDR3 is TGTGCCAGCACCATTGACAGGGGGCTTTTGTACGAGCAGTACTTC.